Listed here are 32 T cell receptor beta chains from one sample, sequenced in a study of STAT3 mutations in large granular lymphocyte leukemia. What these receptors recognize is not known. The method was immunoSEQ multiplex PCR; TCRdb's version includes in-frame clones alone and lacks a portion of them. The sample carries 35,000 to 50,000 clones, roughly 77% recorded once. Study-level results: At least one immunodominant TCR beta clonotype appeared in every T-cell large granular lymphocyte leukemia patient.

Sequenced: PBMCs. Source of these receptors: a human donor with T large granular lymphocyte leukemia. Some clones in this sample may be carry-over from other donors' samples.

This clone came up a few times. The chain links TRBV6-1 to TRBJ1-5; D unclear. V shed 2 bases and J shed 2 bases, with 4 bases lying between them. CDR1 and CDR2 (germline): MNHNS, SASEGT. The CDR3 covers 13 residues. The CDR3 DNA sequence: TGTGCCAGCAGTGAATTTGGCAATCAGCCCCAGCATTTT. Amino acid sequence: CASSEFGNQPQHF.

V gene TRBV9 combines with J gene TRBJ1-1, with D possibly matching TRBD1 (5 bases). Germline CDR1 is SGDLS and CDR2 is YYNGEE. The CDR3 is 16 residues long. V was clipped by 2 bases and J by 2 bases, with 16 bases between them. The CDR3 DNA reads TGTGCCAGCAGCGTTGGGGGACCGTCCTATAACACTGAAGCTTTCTTT. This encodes CASSVGGPSYNTEAFF.

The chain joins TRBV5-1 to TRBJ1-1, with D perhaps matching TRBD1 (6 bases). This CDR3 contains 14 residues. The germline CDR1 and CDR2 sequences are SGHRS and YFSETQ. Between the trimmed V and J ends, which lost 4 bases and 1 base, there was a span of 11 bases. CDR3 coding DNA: TGCGCCAGCAGCCGACGACAGGAGAACACTGAAGCTTTCTTT. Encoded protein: CASSRRQENTEAFF.

The CDR3 coding sequence is TGTGCCAGCAGCGGAGGACAGACAACTCGGTATGGCTACACCTTC. It yields the protein CASSGGQTTRYGYTF. This chain joins TRBV11-1 and TRBJ1-2; tentative D call: TRBD1 (6 bases). From germline, CDR1 is SGHAT and CDR2 FQDESV (reference sequence). This CDR3 is 15 amino acids long. V dropped 5 bases and J dropped 5 bases, with 18 bases sitting between them.

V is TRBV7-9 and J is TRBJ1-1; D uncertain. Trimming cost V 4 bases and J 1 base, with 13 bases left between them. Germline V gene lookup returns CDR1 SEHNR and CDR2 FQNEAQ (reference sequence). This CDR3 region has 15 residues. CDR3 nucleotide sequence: TGTGCCAGCAGCTCCTCTGGGGAACGGAACACTGAAGCTTTCTTT. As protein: CASSSSGERNTEAFF.

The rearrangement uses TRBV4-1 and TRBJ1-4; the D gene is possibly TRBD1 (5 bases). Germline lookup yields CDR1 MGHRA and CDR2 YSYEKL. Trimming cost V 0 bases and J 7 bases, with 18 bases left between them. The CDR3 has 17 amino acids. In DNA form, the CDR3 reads TGCGCCAGCAGCCAAGACCGGGAGGGAGGGGAGAGTGAAAAACTGTTTTTT. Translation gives CASSQDREGGESEKLFF.

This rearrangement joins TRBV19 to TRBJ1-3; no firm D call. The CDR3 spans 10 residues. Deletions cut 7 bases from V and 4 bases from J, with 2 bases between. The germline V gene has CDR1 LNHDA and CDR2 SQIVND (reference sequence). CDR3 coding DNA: TGTGCCAGTAAAGGAAACACCATATATTTT. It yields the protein CASKGNTIYF.

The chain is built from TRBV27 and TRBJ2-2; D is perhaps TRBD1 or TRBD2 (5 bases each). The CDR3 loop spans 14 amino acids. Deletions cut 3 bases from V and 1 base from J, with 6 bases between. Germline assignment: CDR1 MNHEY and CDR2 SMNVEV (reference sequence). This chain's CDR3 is CASSLGVNTGELFF. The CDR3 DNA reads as TGTGCCAGCAGTTTGGGGGTGAACACCGGGGAGCTGTTTTTT.

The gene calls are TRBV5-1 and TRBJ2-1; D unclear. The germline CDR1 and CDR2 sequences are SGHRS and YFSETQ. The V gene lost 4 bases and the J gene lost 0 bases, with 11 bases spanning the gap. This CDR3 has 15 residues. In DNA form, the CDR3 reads TGCGCCAGCAGCCCGGACGAGAGCTCCTACAATGAGCAGTTCTTC. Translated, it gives CASSPDESSYNEQFF.

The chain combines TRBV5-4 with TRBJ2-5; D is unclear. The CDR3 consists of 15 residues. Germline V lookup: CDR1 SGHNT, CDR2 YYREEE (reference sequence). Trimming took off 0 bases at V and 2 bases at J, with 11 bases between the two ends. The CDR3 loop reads CASSLDSRPQETQYF. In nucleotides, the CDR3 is TGTGCCAGCAGCTTGGACTCAAGGCCACAAGAGACCCAGTACTTC.

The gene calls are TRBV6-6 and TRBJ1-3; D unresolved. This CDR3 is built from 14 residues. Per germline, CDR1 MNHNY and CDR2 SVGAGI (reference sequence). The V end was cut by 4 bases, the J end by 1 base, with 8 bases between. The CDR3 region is CASSLQTSGNTIYF. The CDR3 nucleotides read TGTGCCAGCAGTTTACAGACTTCTGGAAACACCATATATTTT.

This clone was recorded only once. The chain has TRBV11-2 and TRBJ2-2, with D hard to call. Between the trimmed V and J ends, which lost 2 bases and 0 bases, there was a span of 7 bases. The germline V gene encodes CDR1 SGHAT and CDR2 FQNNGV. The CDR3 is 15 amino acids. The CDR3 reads CASSLWQANTGELFF. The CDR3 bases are TGTGCCAGCAGCTTATGGCAGGCGAACACCGGGGAGCTGTTTTTT.

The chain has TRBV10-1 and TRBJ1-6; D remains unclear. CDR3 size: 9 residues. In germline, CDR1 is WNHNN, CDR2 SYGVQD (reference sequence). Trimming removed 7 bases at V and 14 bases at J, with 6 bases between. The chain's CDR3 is CASTPTLHF. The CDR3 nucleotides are TGCGCCAGCACCCCCACCCTCCACTTT.

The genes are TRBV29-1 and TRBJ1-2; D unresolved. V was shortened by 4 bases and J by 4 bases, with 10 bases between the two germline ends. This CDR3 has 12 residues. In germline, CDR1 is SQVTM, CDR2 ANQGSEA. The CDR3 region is CSVGSEGYGYTF. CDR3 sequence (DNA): TGCAGCGTTGGTTCCGAAGGCTATGGCTACACCTTC.

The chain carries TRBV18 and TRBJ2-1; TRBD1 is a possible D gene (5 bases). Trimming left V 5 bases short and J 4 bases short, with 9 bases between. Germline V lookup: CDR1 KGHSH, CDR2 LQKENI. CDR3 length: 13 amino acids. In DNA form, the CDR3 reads TGTGCCAGCTCAGTCGACAGATACAATGAGCAGTTCTTC. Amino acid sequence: CASSVDRYNEQFF.

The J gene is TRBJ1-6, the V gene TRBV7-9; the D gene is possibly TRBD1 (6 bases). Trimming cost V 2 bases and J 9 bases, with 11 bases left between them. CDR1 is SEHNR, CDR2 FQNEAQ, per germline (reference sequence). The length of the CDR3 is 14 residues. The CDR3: CASSLYREGSPLHF. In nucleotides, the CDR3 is TGTGCCAGCAGCTTATACAGGGAAGGTTCACCCCTCCACTTT. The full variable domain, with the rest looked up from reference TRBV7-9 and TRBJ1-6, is DTGVSQNPRHKITKRGQNVTFRCDPISEHNRLYWYRQTLGQGPEFLTYFQNEAQLEKSRLLSDRFSAERPKGSFSTLEIQRTEQGDSAMYLCASSLYREGSPLHFGNGTRLTVT.

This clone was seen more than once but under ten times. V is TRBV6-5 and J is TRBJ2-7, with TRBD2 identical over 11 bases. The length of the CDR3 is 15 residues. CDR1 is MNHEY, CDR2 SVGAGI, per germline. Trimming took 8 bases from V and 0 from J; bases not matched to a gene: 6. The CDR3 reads CASRPSGGSSYEQYV. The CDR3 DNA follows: TGTGCCAGCCGGCCTAGCGGGGGGAGCTCCTACGAGCAGTACGTC.

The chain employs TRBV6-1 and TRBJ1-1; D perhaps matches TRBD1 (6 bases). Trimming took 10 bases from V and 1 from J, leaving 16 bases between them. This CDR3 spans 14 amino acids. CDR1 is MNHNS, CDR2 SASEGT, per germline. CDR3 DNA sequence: TGTGCCACTCAGGGGTTAGCCGAGAACACTGAAGCTTTCTTT. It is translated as CATQGLAENTEAFF.

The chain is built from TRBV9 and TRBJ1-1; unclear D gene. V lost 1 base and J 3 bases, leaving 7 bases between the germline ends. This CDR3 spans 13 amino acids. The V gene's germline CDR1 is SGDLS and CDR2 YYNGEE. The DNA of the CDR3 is TGTGCCAGCAGCGTACTGCAGGACACTGAAGCTTTCTTT. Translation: CASSVLQDTEAFF. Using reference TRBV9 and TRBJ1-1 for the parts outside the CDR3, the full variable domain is DSGVTQTPKHLITATGQRVTLRCSPRSGDLSVYWYQQSLDQGLQFLIQYYNGEERAKGNILERFSAQQFPDLHSELNLSSLELGDSALYFCASSVLQDTEAFFGQGTRLTVV.

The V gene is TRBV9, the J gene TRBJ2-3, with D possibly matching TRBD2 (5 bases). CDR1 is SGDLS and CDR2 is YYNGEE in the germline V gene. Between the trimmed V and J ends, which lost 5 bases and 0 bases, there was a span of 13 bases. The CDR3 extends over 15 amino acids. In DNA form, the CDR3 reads TGTGCCAGCAGTGAGGGAATTGGTAGCACAGATACGCAGTATTTT. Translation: CASSEGIGSTDTQYF.

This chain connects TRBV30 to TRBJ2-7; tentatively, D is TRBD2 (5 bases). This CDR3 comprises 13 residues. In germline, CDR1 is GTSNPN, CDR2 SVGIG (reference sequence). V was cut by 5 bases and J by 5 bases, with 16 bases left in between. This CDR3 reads CAWGRGHRNEQYF. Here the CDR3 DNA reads TGTGCCTGGGGCCGGGGTCACCGGAACGAGCAGTACTTC. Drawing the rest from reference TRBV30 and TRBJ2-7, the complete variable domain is SQTIHQWPATLVQPVGSPLSLECTVEGTSNPNLYWYRQAAGRGLQLLFYSVGIGQISSEVPQNLSASRPQDRQFILSSKKLLLSDSGFYLCAWGRGHRNEQYFGPGTRLTVT.

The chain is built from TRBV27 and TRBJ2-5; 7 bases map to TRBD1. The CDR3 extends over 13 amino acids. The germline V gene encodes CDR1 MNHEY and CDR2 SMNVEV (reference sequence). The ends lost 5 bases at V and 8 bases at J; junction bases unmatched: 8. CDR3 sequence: CASSPSGTVTQYF. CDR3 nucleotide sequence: TGTGCCAGCAGTCCCTCCGGGACAGTCACCCAGTACTTC.

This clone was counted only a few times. The CDR3 here is CASSLAGSSYEQYV. The CDR3 nucleotides are TGTGCCAGCAGTTTGGCGGGCAGCTCCTACGAGCAGTACGTC. The chain carries TRBV28 and TRBJ2-7, with D perhaps TRBD2 (5 bases). Germline V gene data show CDR1 as MDHEN and CDR2 as SYDVKM. Between the trimmed V and J ends, which lost 3 bases and 0 bases, there was a span of 9 bases. The CDR3 is 14 amino acids.

CDR3 sequence (DNA): TGTGCCAGCAGTTTAAGAGGAGTAGGGATGAACACTGAAGCTTTCTTT. It is translated as CASSLRGVGMNTEAFF. The chain employs TRBV27 and TRBJ1-1; D is unresolved. Trimming cost V 2 bases and J 0 bases, with 13 bases left between them. CDR3 length equals 16 residues. From germline, CDR1 is MNHEY and CDR2 SMNVEV (reference sequence).

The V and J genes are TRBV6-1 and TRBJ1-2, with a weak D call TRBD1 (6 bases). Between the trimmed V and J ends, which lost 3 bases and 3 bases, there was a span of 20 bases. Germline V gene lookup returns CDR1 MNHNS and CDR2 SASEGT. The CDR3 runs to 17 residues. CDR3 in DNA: TGTGCCAGCAGTGATCTAACCCAAGGGGGTTTGCACTATGGCTACACCTTC. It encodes CASSDLTQGGLHYGYTF.

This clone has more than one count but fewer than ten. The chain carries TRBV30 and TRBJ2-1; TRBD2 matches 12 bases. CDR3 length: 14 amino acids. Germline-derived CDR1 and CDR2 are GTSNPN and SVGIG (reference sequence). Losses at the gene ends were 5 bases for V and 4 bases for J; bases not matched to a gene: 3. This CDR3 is CAWRLAGVYNEQFF. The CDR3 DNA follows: TGTGCCTGGCGACTAGCGGGGGTGTACAATGAGCAGTTCTTC. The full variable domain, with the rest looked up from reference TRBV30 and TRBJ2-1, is SQTIHQWPATLVQPVGSPLSLECTVEGTSNPNLYWYRQAAGRGLQLLFYSVGIGQISSEVPQNLSASRPQDRQFILSSKKLLLSDSGFYLCAWRLAGVYNEQFFGPGTRLTVL.

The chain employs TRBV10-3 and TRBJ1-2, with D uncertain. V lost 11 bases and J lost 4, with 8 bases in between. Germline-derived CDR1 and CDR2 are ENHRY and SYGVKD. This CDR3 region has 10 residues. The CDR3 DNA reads TGTGCCTGGCTACTCTATGGCTACACCTTC. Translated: CAWLLYGYTF.

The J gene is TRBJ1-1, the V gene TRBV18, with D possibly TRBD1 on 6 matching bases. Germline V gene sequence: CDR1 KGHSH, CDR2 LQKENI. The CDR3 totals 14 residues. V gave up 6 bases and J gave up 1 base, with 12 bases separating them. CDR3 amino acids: CASSEQGWNTEAFF. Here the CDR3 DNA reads TGTGCCAGCTCGGAACAGGGATGGAACACTGAAGCTTTCTTT.

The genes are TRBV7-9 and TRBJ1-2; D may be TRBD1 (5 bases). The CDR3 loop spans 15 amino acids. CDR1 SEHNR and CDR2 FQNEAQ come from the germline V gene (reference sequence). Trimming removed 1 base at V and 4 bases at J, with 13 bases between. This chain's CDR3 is CASSLGGKGAYGYTF. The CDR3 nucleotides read TGTGCCAGCAGCTTAGGCGGCAAAGGGGCCTATGGCTACACCTTC.

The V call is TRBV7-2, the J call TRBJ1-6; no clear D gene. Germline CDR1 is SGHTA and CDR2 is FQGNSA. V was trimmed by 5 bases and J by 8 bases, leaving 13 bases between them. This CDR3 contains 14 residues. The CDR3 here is CASSRLRVDSPLHF. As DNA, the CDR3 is TGTGCCAGCAGCCGCTTGAGGGTTGATTCACCCCTCCACTTT. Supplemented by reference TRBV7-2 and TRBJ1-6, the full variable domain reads GAGVSQSPSNKVTEKGKDVELRCDPISGHTALYWYRQSLGQGLEFLIYFQGNSAPDKSGLPSDRFSAERTGGSVSTLTIQRTQQEDSAVYLCASSRLRVDSPLHFGNGTRLTVT.

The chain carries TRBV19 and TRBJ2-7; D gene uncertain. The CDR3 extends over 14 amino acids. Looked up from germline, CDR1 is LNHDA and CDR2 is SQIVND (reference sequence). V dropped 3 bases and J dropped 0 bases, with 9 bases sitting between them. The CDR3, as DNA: TGTGCCAGTAGTATTATTGCAAACTCCTACGAGCAGTACTTC. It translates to CASSIIANSYEQYF.

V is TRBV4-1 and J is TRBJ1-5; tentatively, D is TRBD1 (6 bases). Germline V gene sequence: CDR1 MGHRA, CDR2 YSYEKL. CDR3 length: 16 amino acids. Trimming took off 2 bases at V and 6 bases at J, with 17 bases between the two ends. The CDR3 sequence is CASSQTTSRGPQPQHF. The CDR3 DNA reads TGCGCCAGCAGCCAAACCACTTCCAGGGGACCTCAGCCCCAGCATTTT.